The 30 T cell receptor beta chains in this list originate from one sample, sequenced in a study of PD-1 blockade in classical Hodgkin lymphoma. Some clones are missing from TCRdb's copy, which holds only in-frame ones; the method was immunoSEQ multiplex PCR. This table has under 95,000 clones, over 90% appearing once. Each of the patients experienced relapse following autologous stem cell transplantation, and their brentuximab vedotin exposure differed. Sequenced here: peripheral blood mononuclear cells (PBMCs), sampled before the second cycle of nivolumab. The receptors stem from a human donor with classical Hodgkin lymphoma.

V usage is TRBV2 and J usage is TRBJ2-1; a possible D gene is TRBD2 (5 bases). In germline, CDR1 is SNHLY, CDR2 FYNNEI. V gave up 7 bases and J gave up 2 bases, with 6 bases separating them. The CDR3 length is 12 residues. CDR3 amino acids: CASTGAYNEQFF. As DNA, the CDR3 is TGTGCCAGCACCGGGGCCTACAATGAGCAGTTCTTC.

In DNA form, the CDR3 reads TGTGCCAGCAATCTGAACGCCTGGGACACCTATGGCTACACCTTC. Translation: CASNLNAWDTYGYTF. V gene TRBV28 combines with J gene TRBJ1-2, with TRBD1 as a possible D gene (6 bases). The CDR3 covers 15 residues. Germline loops: CDR1 MDHEN, CDR2 SYDVKM. V lost 7 bases, J lost 4 bases, and 19 bases lay in between.

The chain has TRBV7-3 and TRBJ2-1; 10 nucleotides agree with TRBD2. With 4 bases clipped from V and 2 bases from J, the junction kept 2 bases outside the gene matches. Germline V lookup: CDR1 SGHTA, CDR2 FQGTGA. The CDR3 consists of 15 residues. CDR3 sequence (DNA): TGTGCCAGCAGCTCAACTAGCGGGGCCTACAATGAGCAGTTCTTC. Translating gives CASSSTSGAYNEQFF.

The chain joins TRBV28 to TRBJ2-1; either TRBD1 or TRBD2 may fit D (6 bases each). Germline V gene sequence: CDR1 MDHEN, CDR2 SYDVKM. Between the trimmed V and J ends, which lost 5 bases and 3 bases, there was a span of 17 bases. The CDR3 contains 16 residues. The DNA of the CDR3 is TGTGCCAGCAGTCCCCTATCAAGGGGGGTCTACAATGAGCAGTTCTTC. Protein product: CASSPLSRGVYNEQFF. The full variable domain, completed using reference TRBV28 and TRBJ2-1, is DVKVTQSSRYLVKRTGEKVFLECVQDMDHENMFWYRQDPGLGLRLIYFSYDVKMKEKGDIPEGYSVSREKKERFSLILESASTNQTSMYLCASSPLSRGVYNEQFFGPGTRLTVL.

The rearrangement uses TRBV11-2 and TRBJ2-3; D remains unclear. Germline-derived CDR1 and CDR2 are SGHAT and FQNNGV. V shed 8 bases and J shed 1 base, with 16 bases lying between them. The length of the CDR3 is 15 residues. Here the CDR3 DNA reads TGTGCCAGCGAACGTTGGGGTTCTGGCACAGATACGCAGTATTTT. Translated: CASERWGSGTDTQYF.

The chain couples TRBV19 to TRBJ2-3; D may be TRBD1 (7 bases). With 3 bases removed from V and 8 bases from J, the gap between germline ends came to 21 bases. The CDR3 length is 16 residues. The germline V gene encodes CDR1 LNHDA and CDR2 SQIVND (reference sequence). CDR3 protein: CASSMRLPPQGGTQYF. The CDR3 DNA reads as TGTGCCAGTAGTATGAGACTGCCCCCCCAGGGGGGTACGCAGTATTTT.

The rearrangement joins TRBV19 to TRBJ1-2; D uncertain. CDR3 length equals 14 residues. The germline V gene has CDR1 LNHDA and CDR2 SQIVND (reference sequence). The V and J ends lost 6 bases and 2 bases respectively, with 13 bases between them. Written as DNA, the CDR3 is TGTGCCAGTAGCAGTCTTCTGCTAAACTATGGCTACACCTTC. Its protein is CASSSLLLNYGYTF. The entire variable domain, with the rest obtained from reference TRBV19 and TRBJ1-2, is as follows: DGGITQSPKYLFRKEGQNVTLSCEQNLNHDAMYWYRQDPGQGLRLIYYSQIVNDFQKGDIAEGYSVSREKKESFPLTVTSAQKNPTAFYLCASSSLLLNYGYTFGSGTRLTVV.

The CDR3 loop is CASLTSGRSFIHEQYF. The CDR3, as DNA: TGCGCCAGCCTGACTAGCGGGAGGTCCTTTATCCACGAGCAGTACTTC. This sequence joins TRBV10-1 and TRBJ2-7, with 13 bases aligning to TRBD2. Unmatched junction bases numbered 12, after V lost 8 bases and J lost 5 bases. The CDR3 length is 16 residues. The germline gives CDR1 WNHNN, CDR2 SYGVQD (reference sequence).

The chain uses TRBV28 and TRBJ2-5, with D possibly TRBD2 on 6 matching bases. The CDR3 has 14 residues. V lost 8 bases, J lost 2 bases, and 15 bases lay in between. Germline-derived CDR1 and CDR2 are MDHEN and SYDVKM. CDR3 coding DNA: TGTGCCAGCTCACAGCTAGCGCTACAAGAGACCCAGTACTTC. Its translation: CASSQLALQETQYF.

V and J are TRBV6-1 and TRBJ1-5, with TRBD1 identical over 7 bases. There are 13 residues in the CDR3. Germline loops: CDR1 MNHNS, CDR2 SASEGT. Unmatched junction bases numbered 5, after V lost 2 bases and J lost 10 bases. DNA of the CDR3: TGTGCCAGCAGTGAATTTATAGGGGGCCCCCAGCATTTT. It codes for CASSEFIGGPQHF.

The CDR3 DNA reads TGTGCCAGTAGTCAAAGAGGGACAGGGGACAATGAGCAGTTCTTC. It encodes CASSQRGTGDNEQFF. The chain recombines TRBV19 with TRBJ2-1, with 10 bases aligning to TRBD1. The CDR3 length is 15 residues. Trimming removed 5 bases from V and 5 bases from J; junction bases left unmatched: 6. Germline values: CDR1 LNHDA, CDR2 SQIVND (reference sequence).

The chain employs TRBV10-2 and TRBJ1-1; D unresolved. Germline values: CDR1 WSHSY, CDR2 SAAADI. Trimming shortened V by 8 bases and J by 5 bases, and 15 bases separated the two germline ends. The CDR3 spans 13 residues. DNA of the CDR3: TGCGCCAGCTTAGGCGGGAGAGGGACTGAAGCTTTCTTT. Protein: CASLGGRGTEAFF.

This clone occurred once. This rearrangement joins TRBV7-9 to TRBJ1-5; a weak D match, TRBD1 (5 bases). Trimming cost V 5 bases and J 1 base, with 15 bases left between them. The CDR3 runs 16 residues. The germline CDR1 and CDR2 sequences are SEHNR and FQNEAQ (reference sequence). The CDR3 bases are TGTGCCAGCAGCCGGGCCGGGACCGAAAGCAATCAGCCCCAGCATTTT. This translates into CASSRAGTESNQPQHF.

This CDR3 is CAARTSGRSGELFF. For the CDR3, the DNA is TGTGCCGCCCGGACTAGCGGGAGGTCCGGGGAGCTGTTTTTT. The chain joins TRBV15 to TRBJ2-2, with TRBD2 matching over 14 bases. This CDR3 region has 14 residues. J was trimmed by 6 bases and V by 11 bases; bases with no gene match: 5. CDR1 is LNHNV, CDR2 YYDKDF, per germline (reference sequence).

The CDR3 here is CSVRQREGYNEQFF. The CDR3 DNA reads TGCAGCGTCAGACAGCGGGAGGGCTACAATGAGCAGTTCTTC. J is TRBJ2-1 and V is TRBV29-1, with TRBD2 matching 10 bases. Germline CDR1 and CDR2: SQVTM and ANQGSEA. V shed 6 bases, J shed 3 bases, and the junction held 5 bases outside the gene matches. The CDR3 is 14 residues long.

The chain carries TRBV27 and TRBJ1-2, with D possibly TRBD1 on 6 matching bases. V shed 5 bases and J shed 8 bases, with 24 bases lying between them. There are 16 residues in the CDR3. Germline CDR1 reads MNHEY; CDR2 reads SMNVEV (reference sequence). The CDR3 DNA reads TGTGCCAGCAGTCGATCTTCCCCGGGACATCTGGGCGGCTACACCTTC. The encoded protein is CASSRSSPGHLGGYTF.

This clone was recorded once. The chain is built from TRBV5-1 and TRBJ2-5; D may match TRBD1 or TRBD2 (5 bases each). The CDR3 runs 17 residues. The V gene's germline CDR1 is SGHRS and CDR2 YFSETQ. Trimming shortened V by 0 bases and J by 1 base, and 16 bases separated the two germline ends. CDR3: CASSLAVVSGGQETQYF. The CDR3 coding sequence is TGCGCCAGCAGCTTGGCGGTTGTCAGTGGGGGCCAAGAGACCCAGTACTTC.

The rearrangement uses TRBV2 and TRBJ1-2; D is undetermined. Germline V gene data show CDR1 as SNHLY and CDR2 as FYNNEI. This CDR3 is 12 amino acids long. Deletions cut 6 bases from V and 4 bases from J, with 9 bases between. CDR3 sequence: CASRSQFYGYTF. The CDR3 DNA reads TGTGCCAGCAGATCTCAGTTCTATGGCTACACCTTC.

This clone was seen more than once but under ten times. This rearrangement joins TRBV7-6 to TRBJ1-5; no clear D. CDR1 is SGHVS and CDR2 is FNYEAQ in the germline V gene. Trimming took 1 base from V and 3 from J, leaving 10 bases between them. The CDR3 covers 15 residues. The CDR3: CASSLGPGSNQPQHF. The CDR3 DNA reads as TGTGCCAGCAGCTTAGGGCCGGGTTCCAATCAGCCCCAGCATTTT.

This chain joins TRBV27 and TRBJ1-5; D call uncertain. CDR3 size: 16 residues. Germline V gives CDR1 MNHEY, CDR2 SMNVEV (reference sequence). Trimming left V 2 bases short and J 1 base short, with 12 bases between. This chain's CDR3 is CASSLVGRRSNQPQHF. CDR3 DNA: TGTGCCAGCAGTTTAGTGGGTAGACGGAGCAATCAGCCCCAGCATTTT.

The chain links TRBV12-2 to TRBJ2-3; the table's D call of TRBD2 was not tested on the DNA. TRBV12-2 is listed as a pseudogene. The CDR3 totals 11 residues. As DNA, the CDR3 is TGTGCAAGTCGCTTCTTAGATACGCAGTATTTT. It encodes CASRFLDTQYF.

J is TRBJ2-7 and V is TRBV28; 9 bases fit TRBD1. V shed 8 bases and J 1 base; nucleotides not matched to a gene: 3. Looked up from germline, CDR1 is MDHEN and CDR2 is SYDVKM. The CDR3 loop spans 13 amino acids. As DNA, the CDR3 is TGTGCCAGCCGACAGGGGGGGTCCTACGAGCAGTACTTC. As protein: CASRQGGSYEQYF.

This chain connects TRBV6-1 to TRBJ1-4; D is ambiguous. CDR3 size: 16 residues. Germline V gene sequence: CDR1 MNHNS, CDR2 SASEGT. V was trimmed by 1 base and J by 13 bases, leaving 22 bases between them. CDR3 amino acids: CASSEDKSTALTGLFF. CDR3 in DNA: TGTGCCAGCAGTGAAGATAAGTCTACAGCTTTGACGGGACTGTTTTTT.

The CDR3 is CASSLTAQTNTYEQYF. CDR3 DNA: TGCGCCAGCAGCTTGACCGCTCAGACCAATACCTACGAGCAGTACTTC. The rearrangement uses TRBV5-1 and TRBJ2-7; unclear D gene. Germline-derived CDR1 and CDR2 are SGHRS and YFSETQ. With 1 base removed from V and 2 bases from J, the gap between germline ends came to 16 bases. This CDR3 spans 16 amino acids.

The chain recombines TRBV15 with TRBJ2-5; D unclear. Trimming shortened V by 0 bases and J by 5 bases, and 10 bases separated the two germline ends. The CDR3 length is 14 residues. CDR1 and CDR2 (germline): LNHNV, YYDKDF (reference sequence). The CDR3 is CATSRDSHRETQYF. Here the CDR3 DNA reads TGTGCCACCAGCAGAGATTCACATAGGGAGACCCAGTACTTC.

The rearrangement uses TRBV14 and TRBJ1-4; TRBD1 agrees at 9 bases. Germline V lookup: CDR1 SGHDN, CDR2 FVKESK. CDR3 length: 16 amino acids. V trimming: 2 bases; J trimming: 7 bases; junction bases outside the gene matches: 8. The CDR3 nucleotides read TGTGCCAGCAGCCAATCGTACAGGGGGCTGGGTGAAAAACTGTTTTTT. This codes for CASSQSYRGLGEKLFF. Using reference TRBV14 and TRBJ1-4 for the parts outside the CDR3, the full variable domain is EAGVTQFPSHSVIEKGQTVTLRCDPISGHDNLYWYRRVMGKEIKFLLHFVKESKQDESGMPNNRFLAERTGGTYSTLKVQPAELEDSGVYFCASSQSYRGLGEKLFFGSGTQLSVL.

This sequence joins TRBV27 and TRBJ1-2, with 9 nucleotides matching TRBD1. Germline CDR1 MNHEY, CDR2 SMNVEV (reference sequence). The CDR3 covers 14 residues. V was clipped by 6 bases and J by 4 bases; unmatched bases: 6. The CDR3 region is CASRTGTGIYGYTF. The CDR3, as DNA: TGTGCCAGCAGGACCGGGACAGGGATCTATGGCTACACCTTC.

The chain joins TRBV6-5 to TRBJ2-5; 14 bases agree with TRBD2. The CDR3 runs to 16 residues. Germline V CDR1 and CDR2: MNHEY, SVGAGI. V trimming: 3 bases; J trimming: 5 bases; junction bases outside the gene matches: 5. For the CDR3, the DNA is TGTGCCAGCAGTTATGGACTAGCGGGAGGTTGGGAGACCCAGTACTTC. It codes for CASSYGLAGGWETQYF.

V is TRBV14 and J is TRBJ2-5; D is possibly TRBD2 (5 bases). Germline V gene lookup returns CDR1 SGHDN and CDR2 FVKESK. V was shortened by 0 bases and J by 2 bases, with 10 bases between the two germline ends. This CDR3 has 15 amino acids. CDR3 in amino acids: CASSQDRGRQETQYF. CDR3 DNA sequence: TGTGCCAGCAGCCAAGATCGGGGTAGGCAAGAGACCCAGTACTTC.

CDR3 coding DNA: TGTGCCACCAGCAGAGCCCCCAGGACCTATAATGAAAAACTGTTTTTT. Amino acids: CATSRAPRTYNEKLFF. The V and J genes are TRBV15 and TRBJ1-4; D unclear. The ends were cut back, 1 base at V and 4 bases at J, with 13 bases in the middle. Per germline, CDR1 LNHNV and CDR2 YYDKDF (reference sequence). The CDR3 totals 16 residues. The full variable domain, its missing parts supplied by reference TRBV15 and TRBJ1-4, is DAMVIQNPRYQVTQFGKPVTLSCSQTLNHNVMYWYQQKSSQAPKLLFHYYDKDFNNEADTPDNFQSRRPNTSFCFLDIRSPGLGDTAMYLCATSRAPRTYNEKLFFGSGTQLSVL.